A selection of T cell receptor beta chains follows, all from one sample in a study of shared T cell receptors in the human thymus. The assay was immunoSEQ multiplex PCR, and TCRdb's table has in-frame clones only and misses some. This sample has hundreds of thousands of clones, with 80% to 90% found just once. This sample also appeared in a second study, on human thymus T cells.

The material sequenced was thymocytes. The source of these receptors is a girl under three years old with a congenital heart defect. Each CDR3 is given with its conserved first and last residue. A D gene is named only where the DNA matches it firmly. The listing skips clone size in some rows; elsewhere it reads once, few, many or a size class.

DNA: TGCGCCAGCAGCCAAGACAGGGTGATAGTCGGCTACACCTTC
CDR3: CASSQDRVIVGYTF
V: TRBV4-3
size: once
J: TRBJ1-2
D: .

DNA: TGTGCCAGCAGTTACTCGAACGACAGGGGGCCGTTCTTC
CDR3: CASSYSNDRGPFF
V: TRBV6-6
size: once
J: TRBJ2-1
D: TRBD1

DNA: TGTGCCAGCAGCTTAGATCCAGCCGGGACAGGGGACACTGAAGCTTTCTTT
CDR3: CASSLDPAGTGDTEAFF
V: TRBV11-2
size: .
J: TRBJ1-1
D: TRBD1

DNA: TGTGCCAGCAGTGCCGGACAGGGGAGGGGTGAAAAACTGTTTTTT
CDR3: CASSAGQGRGEKLFF
V: TRBV28
size: .
J: TRBJ1-4
D: TRBD1

DNA: TGCAGCGTTAGGTTTGTCAGGCAGGATGGCTACACCTTC
CDR3: CSVRFVRQDGYTF
V: TRBV29-1
size: .
J: TRBJ1-2
D: .

DNA: TGTGCCAGCAGTTCCGAGGACAGGGCGAACACTGAAGCTTTCTTT
CDR3: CASSSEDRANTEAFF
V: TRBV6-5
size: .
J: TRBJ1-1
D: TRBD1

DNA: TGCAGCGTTGAGGGACAGAGGAACACTGAAGCTTTCTTT
CDR3: CSVEGQRNTEAFF
V: TRBV29-1
size: .
J: TRBJ1-1
D: TRBD1

DNA: TGTGCCAGCAGTCCGGGACACTCTAACTATGGCTACACCTTC
CDR3: CASSPGHSNYGYTF
V: TRBV2
size: .
J: TRBJ1-2
D: .

DNA: TGCGCCAGCAGCCAAGTCCGTGCCCGGGGGACTAATGAAAAACTGTTTTTT
CDR3: CASSQVRARGTNEKLFF
V: TRBV4-1
size: .
J: TRBJ1-4
D: .

DNA: TGCGCCAGCAGCTTTGAGTTCCGGGACAGGGACTCGAACACCGGGGAGCTGTTTTTT
CDR3: CASSFEFRDRDSNTGELFF
V: TRBV5-1
size: .
J: TRBJ2-2
D: TRBD1

DNA: TGTGCCAGCAGCTTAATGGGAGGTCCTATTTATAATTCACCCCTCCACTTT
CDR3: CASSLMGGPIYNSPLHF
V: TRBV11-2
size: .
J: TRBJ1-6
D: .

DNA: TGTGCCAGCGCCAGACAGGACCCAGTAAATTACGAGCAGTACTTC
CDR3: CASARQDPVNYEQYF
V: TRBV27
size: few
J: TRBJ2-7
D: .

DNA: TGTGCCAGCAGCCAAGATTTTGGGACTAGCGGGGGGCTGTCAGATACGCAGTATTTT
CDR3: CASSQDFGTSGGLSDTQYF
V: TRBV4-2
size: once
J: TRBJ2-3
D: TRBD2

DNA: TGTGCCATCCATGACAGGGGTGATTCACCCCTCCACTTT
CDR3: CAIHDRGDSPLHF
V: TRBV10-3
size: few
J: TRBJ1-6
D: TRBD1

DNA: TGTGCCAGCAGTTCGGACAGGGGGTACCAAGAGACCCAGTACTTC
CDR3: CASSSDRGYQETQYF
V: TRBV28
size: .
J: TRBJ2-5
D: TRBD1

DNA: TGTGCCAGCCCCAACTCATCGGACAGGGGCGCATCCTACGAGCAGTACTTC
CDR3: CASPNSSDRGASYEQYF
V: TRBV2
size: once
J: TRBJ2-7
D: TRBD1

DNA: TGTGCCAGCAGTGCAACTCAGGAATTGATTTCACCCCTCCACTTT
CDR3: CASSATQELISPLHF
V: TRBV25-1
size: .
J: TRBJ1-6
D: .

DNA: TGTGCCAGCATCGCGTACGGGGACTCTGGAAACACCATATATTTT
CDR3: CASIAYGDSGNTIYF
V: TRBV6-5
size: few
J: TRBJ1-3
D: .

DNA: TGCGCCAGCAGCTTGACAGCAGATACGCAGTATTTT
CDR3: CASSLTADTQYF
V: TRBV5-1
size: .
J: TRBJ2-3
D: .

DNA: TGTGCCAGCAGTGTGGCAGGGAGGCATGGCTACACCTTC
CDR3: CASSVAGRHGYTF
V: TRBV25-1
size: .
J: TRBJ1-2
D: .

DNA: TGCAGCGTTGAAGATCCCCGACAGGGGGCTAACTATGGCTACACCTTC
CDR3: CSVEDPRQGANYGYTF
V: TRBV29-1
size: .
J: TRBJ1-2
D: TRBD1

DNA: TGTGCCACCAGCCATTTCGGGGGGAACTGGCTGGAGACAGCTTTCTTT
CDR3: CATSHFGGNWLETAFF
V: TRBV15
size: .
J: TRBJ1-1
D: .

DNA: TGTGCCAGCAGCCCGACAGTTAAGGGCATTCAGTACTTC
CDR3: CASSPTVKGIQYF
V: TRBV14
size: .
J: TRBJ2-4
D: .

DNA: TGTGCCATCATGGGCAACAAACCAGGGGATCCCGGAAACACCATATATTTT
CDR3: CAIMGNKPGDPGNTIYF
V: TRBV10-3
size: .
J: TRBJ1-3
D: .

DNA: TGTGCCAGCAGTTACGGGGCCAGGAGCAATCAGCCCCAGCATTTT
CDR3: CASSYGARSNQPQHF
V: TRBV6-6
size: .
J: TRBJ1-5
D: .

DNA: TGTGCCAGCAGTGTACCGGGACAAGATAGCAATCAGCCCCAGCATTTT
CDR3: CASSVPGQDSNQPQHF
V: TRBV28
size: .
J: TRBJ1-5
D: .

DNA: TGTGCCAGCAGCGCGATCCTGCTACTAGCGGGGCTTAGACCCTACGAGCAGTACTTC
CDR3: CASSAILLLAGLRPYEQYF
V: TRBV2
size: once
J: TRBJ2-7
D: TRBD2

DNA: TGTGCCAGCAGTTTTGGGACAGGGGGCAATCAGCCCCAGCATTTT
CDR3: CASSFGTGGNQPQHF
V: TRBV27
size: .
J: TRBJ1-5
D: TRBD1

DNA: TGTGCCAGCAGGCCGGACAGGGGGCTTACTGAAGCTTTCTTT
CDR3: CASRPDRGLTEAFF
V: TRBV27
size: .
J: TRBJ1-1
D: TRBD1

DNA: TGCGCCAGCAGCCAAACGAGTTTTCATACCGGGGAGCTGTTTTTT
CDR3: CASSQTSFHTGELFF
V: TRBV4-3
size: .
J: TRBJ2-2
D: .

DNA: TGTGCCAGCAGCTTTCTTGCGAGGAACACTGAAGCTTTCTTT
CDR3: CASSFLARNTEAFF
V: TRBV5-4
size: .
J: TRBJ1-1
D: .

DNA: .
CDR3: CASSKYVGEGSRYGQETQYF
V: TRBV21-1
size: .
J: TRBJ2-5
D: .

DNA: TGTGCCAGCGAGAACAGGGGATCACCCTCTGGGGCCAACGTCCTGACTTTC
CDR3: CASENRGSPSGANVLTF
V: TRBV2
size: .
J: TRBJ2-6
D: TRBD1

DNA: TGTGCCAGCAGTTTATTGGGGACAGCCTTTATTAATTCCTACAATGAGCAGTTCTTC
CDR3: CASSLLGTAFINSYNEQFF
V: TRBV28
size: .
J: TRBJ2-1
D: TRBD1

DNA: TGTGCCAGCGGCCGGGACAGGGACTACGAGCAGTACTTC
CDR3: CASGRDRDYEQYF
V: TRBV28
size: .
J: TRBJ2-7
D: TRBD1

DNA: TGTGCCAGCAGCTTAGCGCGAAGGGACAGGGCTTTGAAAACTGAAGCTTTCTTT
CDR3: CASSLARRDRALKTEAFF
V: TRBV7-2
size: .
J: TRBJ1-1
D: TRBD1

DNA: TGTGCCAGCAGCCCGGGACAGTTAGGCGAAAAACTGTTTTTT
CDR3: CASSPGQLGEKLFF
V: TRBV9
size: .
J: TRBJ1-4
D: TRBD1

DNA: TGTGCCAGCAACCCTAGCGGGGGGGCTAAGGGTGAGACCCAGTACTTC
CDR3: CASNPSGGAKGETQYF
V: TRBV2
size: .
J: TRBJ2-5
D: TRBD2

DNA: TGCGCCAGCAGCTTGGAACAGCGGGAGGATGGCTACACCTTC
CDR3: CASSLEQREDGYTF
V: TRBV5-1
size: .
J: TRBJ1-2
D: .

DNA: TGTGCCAGCACGGCAGGGGACACTGAAGCTTTCTTT
CDR3: CASTAGDTEAFF
V: TRBV21-1
size: once
J: TRBJ1-1
D: .

DNA: TGTGCCAGCAGCTTGGAGGAGGACAGGGGATTTTCCTATGGCTACACCTTC
CDR3: CASSLEEDRGFSYGYTF
V: TRBV5-8
size: .
J: TRBJ1-2
D: TRBD1

DNA: TGTGCCAGCAGCCTGGGGACAGGGGGGAGGGAAAATTCACCCCTCCACTTT
CDR3: CASSLGTGGRENSPLHF
V: TRBV28
size: .
J: TRBJ1-6
D: TRBD1

DNA: TGTGCCAGCAGCCCCAGTGGGGCGAACACTGAAGCTTTCTTT
CDR3: CASSPSGANTEAFF
V: TRBV9
size: .
J: TRBJ1-1
D: .

DNA: TGCAGCGTTGAAGATCAGGAACAGGGGGGCCGAGAGAACACTGAAGCTTTCTTT
CDR3: CSVEDQEQGGRENTEAFF
V: TRBV29-1
size: once
J: TRBJ1-1
D: TRBD1

DNA: TGTGCCAGCAGTTACTCGCCGCTACTTGAGACCCAGTACTTC
CDR3: CASSYSPLLETQYF
V: TRBV6-5
size: .
J: TRBJ2-5
D: .

DNA: TGTGCCAGCAGTCCCGACAGGAATCAGCCCCAGCATTTT
CDR3: CASSPDRNQPQHF
V: TRBV28
size: few
J: TRBJ1-5
D: .

DNA: TGTGCCAGCAGACACACCTCCCGGGACAGCGACACTGAAGCTTTCTTT
CDR3: CASRHTSRDSDTEAFF
V: TRBV7-3
size: .
J: TRBJ1-1
D: TRBD1

DNA: TGTGCCAGCAGTTTATTCACAAGTAGCAATCAGCCCCAGCATTTT
CDR3: CASSLFTSSNQPQHF
V: TRBV27
size: .
J: TRBJ1-5
D: .

DNA: TGTGCCAGCCCCTCAGCTAACTATGGCTACACCTTC
CDR3: CASPSANYGYTF
V: TRBV6-5
size: once
J: TRBJ1-2
D: .

DNA: TGTGCCAGCAGTGATTCGGGGTCGGGGAATGAGCAGTTCTTC
CDR3: CASSDSGSGNEQFF
V: TRBV25-1
size: .
J: TRBJ2-1
D: .

DNA: TGCGCCAGCAGCTCTCGAGCGAACACTGAAGCTTTCTTT
CDR3: CASSSRANTEAFF
V: TRBV5-1
size: .
J: TRBJ1-1
D: .

DNA: TGCGCCAGCAGCCGAGAGGGGGGGGAAGCTTTCTTT
CDR3: CASSREGGEAFF
V: TRBV4-1
size: .
J: TRBJ1-1
D: .

DNA: TGTGCCAGCAGCGTAGGACTAGCGGGGGCCCCCGGAGCCAAAAACATTCAGTACTTC
CDR3: CASSVGLAGAPGAKNIQYF
V: TRBV9
size: once
J: TRBJ2-4
D: TRBD2

DNA: TGTGCCAGCAGTTTAGGGACAGGGGGCGGGAGGGATGGCTACACCTTC
CDR3: CASSLGTGGGRDGYTF
V: TRBV27
size: few
J: TRBJ1-2
D: TRBD1

DNA: TGTGCCAGCAGTTGTGGAGGAGGGTGCCATAACGGGCAGTTCTTC
CDR3: CASSCGGGCHNGQFF
V: TRBV27
size: .
J: TRBJ2-1
D: .

DNA: TGCGCCAGCAGCCAGACAGGATATGGCTACACCTTC
CDR3: CASSQTGYGYTF
V: TRBV4-1
size: .
J: TRBJ1-2
D: .